These 17 T cell receptor beta chains came from one sample sequenced in a study of CD8+ T cells in alopecia areata. Treatment noted: oral pan-JAK inhibitor, 5-10 mg twice daily. TCR sequencing used cDNA made by reverse transcription of extracted RNA. Libraries were prepared by immunoSEQ multiplex PCR; TCRdb keeps only in-frame clonotypes and omits some of them. The table records 200,000 to 250,000 clones, 50% to 75% of them present only once. The sequenced sample was CD4+ T cells sorted from blood, obtained at week 4, from a patient treated with tofacitinib. The receptors stem from a human donor with alopecia areata.

The chain links TRBV9 to TRBJ2-6, with a tentative D call TRBD2 (6 bases). The CDR3 spans 18 residues. Germline CDR1 reads SGDLS; CDR2 reads YYNGEE. Deletions cut 0 bases from V and 2 bases from J, with 15 bases between. The CDR3 protein is CASSVDGGSGPGANVLTF. The CDR3 nucleotides are TGTGCCAGCAGCGTAGACGGGGGATCAGGACCTGGGGCCAACGTCCTGACTTTC.

This rearrangement joins TRBV5-1 to TRBJ2-3, with D tentatively TRBD1 or TRBD2 (5 bases each). V was cut by 7 bases and J by 0 bases, with 12 bases left in between. The CDR3 has 14 amino acids. Germline V lookup: CDR1 SGHRS, CDR2 YFSETQ. CDR3 residues: CASGRGVSTDTQYF. The CDR3 bases are TGCGCCAGCGGGCGAGGGGTAAGCACAGATACGCAGTATTTT. Drawing the rest from reference TRBV5-1 and TRBJ2-3, the complete variable domain is KAGVTQTPRYLIKTRGQQVTLSCSPISGHRSVSWYQQTPGQGLQFLFEYFSETQRNKGNFPGRFSGRQFSNSRSEMNVSTLELGDSALYLCASGRGVSTDTQYFGPGTRLTVL.

The chain has TRBV2 and TRBJ2-1, with D perhaps matching TRBD1 (6 bases). Deletions cut 5 bases from V and 7 bases from J, with 12 bases between. Germline CDR1 SNHLY, CDR2 FYNNEI. This CDR3 comprises 13 residues. CDR3 loop: CASSLGHPNEQFF. The CDR3 DNA follows: TGTGCCAGCAGTTTGGGACACCCAAATGAGCAGTTCTTC.

This clone appeared a few times. This chain connects TRBV28 to TRBJ1-3; D perhaps matches TRBD1 (6 bases). CDR1 is MDHEN and CDR2 is SYDVKM in the germline V gene. The CDR3 consists of 16 residues. Between the trimmed V and J ends, which lost 6 bases and 1 base, there was a span of 16 bases. CDR3 DNA: TGTGCCAGCAGCAGAGGGACATCCATTTCTGGAAACACCATATATTTT. Translating it yields CASSRGTSISGNTIYF.

The CDR3 sequence: CASSYSANRGYNEQFF. The CDR3 DNA is TGTGCCAGCAGTTATTCCGCGAATCGAGGCTACAATGAGCAGTTCTTC. This chain joins TRBV6-5 and TRBJ2-1; no reliable D call. Germline V gives CDR1 MNHEY, CDR2 SVGAGI. This CDR3 contains 16 residues. The germline V and J ends were trimmed by 3 bases and 3 bases, with 15 bases remaining between them.

CDR3 in amino acids: CASSDGLSSGSEKLFF. DNA of the CDR3: TGTGCCAGCAGTGATGGGTTGTCGTCAGGGAGTGAAAAACTGTTTTTT. The chain recombines TRBV25-1 with TRBJ1-4, with D possibly TRBD1 on 5 matching bases. CDR1 MGHDK and CDR2 SYGVNS come from the germline V gene. V was pared by 3 bases and J by 7 bases, with 18 bases between. The CDR3 runs 16 residues.

The chain recombines TRBV5-1 with TRBJ2-5, with 9 bases fitting TRBD2. With 5 bases clipped from V and 2 bases from J, the junction kept 1 base outside the gene matches. The germline V gene has CDR1 SGHRS and CDR2 YFSETQ. The CDR3 has 13 amino acids. In nucleotides, the CDR3 is TGCGCCAGCAGGCTAGCGGGGCAAGAGACCCAGTACTTC. It codes for CASRLAGQETQYF.

This clone has just a few counts. This chain connects TRBV11-3 to TRBJ2-7, with 8 bases aligning to TRBD1. CDR1 SGHNT and CDR2 YENEEA come from the germline V gene. V was clipped by 3 bases and J by 3 bases; unmatched bases: 7. This CDR3 is 15 amino acids long. CDR3 amino acids: CASSLDRVSVYEQYF. CDR3 nucleotides: TGTGCCAGCAGCTTGGACAGGGTTTCGGTCTACGAGCAGTACTTC.

The CDR3 here is CASSPGPNLRGEQYF. The CDR3 bases are TGTGCCAGCAGCCCGGGACCAAACCTACGAGGGGAGCAGTACTTC. The chain joins TRBV7-2 to TRBJ2-7; D possibly uses TRBD1 or TRBD2 (5 bases each). This CDR3 is built from 15 residues. Trimming took 5 bases from V and 7 from J, leaving 21 bases between them. The V gene's germline CDR1 is SGHTA and CDR2 FQGNSA.

J is TRBJ1-1 and V is TRBV30, with D tentatively TRBD1 (6 bases). This CDR3 spans 16 amino acids. V gave up 4 bases and J gave up 0 bases, with 18 bases separating them. CDR1 is GTSNPN and CDR2 is SVGIG in the germline V gene (reference sequence). CDR3 loop: CAWTQGTITVNTEAFF. CDR3 bases: TGTGCCTGGACTCAGGGGACCATAACGGTGAACACTGAAGCTTTCTTT.

The sample holds a few counts of this clone. The V gene is TRBV20-1, the J gene TRBJ1-3, with D unclear. V lost 6 bases to trimming and J lost 4 bases, with 4 bases between them. The CDR3 runs 10 residues. Per germline, CDR1 DFQATT and CDR2 SNEGSKA (reference sequence). The CDR3 region is CSAVGNTIYF. The CDR3 coding sequence is TGCAGTGCCGTCGGAAACACCATATATTTT.

The gene calls are TRBV7-2 and TRBJ1-5; 7 bases fit TRBD1. Germline V gene lookup returns CDR1 SGHTA and CDR2 FQGNSA. The CDR3 is 14 residues long. V was clipped by 6 bases and J by 2 bases; unmatched bases: 4. CDR3 coding DNA: TGTGCCAGCAGTCTCACAGGGGGCAATCAGCCCCAGCATTTT. This codes for CASSLTGGNQPQHF.

The gene calls are TRBV7-2 and TRBJ2-5, with 9 positions matching TRBD2. The ends lost 5 bases at V and 4 bases at J; junction bases unmatched: 5. Germline-derived CDR1 and CDR2 are SGHTA and FQGNSA. CDR3 length: 14 residues. CDR3 sequence reads: CASSPAGGRETQYF. CDR3 coding DNA: TGTGCCAGCAGCCCCGCGGGGGGGCGAGAGACCCAGTACTTC.

This clone was counted only a few times. V gene TRBV5-1 combines with J gene TRBJ2-3, with D perhaps assigned TRBD1 or TRBD2 (5 bases each). Germline-derived CDR1 and CDR2 are SGHRS and YFSETQ. The CDR3 spans 15 residues. With 0 bases removed from V and 3 bases from J, the gap between germline ends came to 11 bases. CDR3 coding DNA: TGCGCCAGCAGCTTGGGAAGGGACGGTACAGATACGCAGTATTTT. This gives the protein CASSLGRDGTDTQYF.

The J gene is TRBJ1-1, the V gene TRBV29-1; 9 bases are a match to TRBD1. CDR3 length: 13 amino acids. Germline trimming cut 4 bases from V and 3 bases from J; bases unmatched to any gene: 3. Germline V CDR1 and CDR2: SQVTM, ANQGSEA. CDR3 nucleotides: TGCAGCGTTGCGAGGACAGGGGACACTGAAGCTTTCTTT. Translation gives CSVARTGDTEAFF.

This chain links TRBV19 with TRBJ1-1; D is possibly TRBD1 (6 bases). Germline CDR1 and CDR2: LNHDA and SQIVND (reference sequence). The CDR3 spans 15 residues. Trimming stripped 9 bases from V and 0 bases from J, with 17 bases between. DNA for the CDR3: TGTGCCAGACGAGAGGGGGGTTATCTGAACACTGAAGCTTTCTTT. The encoded protein is CARREGGYLNTEAFF.

J is TRBJ2-3 and V is TRBV7-2; D gene ambiguous. The germline CDR1 and CDR2 sequences are SGHTA and FQGNSA. This CDR3 region has 12 residues. Trimming took off 6 bases at V and 2 bases at J, with 6 bases between the two ends. The CDR3 region has the DNA TGTGCCAGCAGTTATTACACAGATACGCAGTATTTT. Its protein is CASSYYTDTQYF.